The sequence of this T cell receptor (beta chain) was determined in a study of blood T cells in healthy people across ages. A second roughly 6 to 11 cycle PCR used barcoded and J-beta primers. A template-switch adaptor that had 12 random nucleotides put a tag on each cDNA molecule. One entry per CDR3 protein results from TCRdb running MiXCR on the 5' RACE reads. The sample yields about 1.6 million distinct CDR3 sequences, about 31% seen once. Donors each provided 7.5 to 10 milliliters of peripheral blood. Extracted total RNA amounted to at least 5.5 micrograms for each sample. The sequenced material came from blood. The clonotype was recovered from a woman aged 25 to 39 in good health.

CDR3 sequence: CASGTGYSSYNEQFF. The CDR3 bases are TGTGCTAGTGGCACGGGGTACAGCTCCTACAATGAGCAGTTCTTC. The chain has TRBV12-5 and TRBJ2-1; D perhaps matches TRBD2 (5 bases). The CDR3 is 15 amino acids. Deletions cut 6 bases from V and 0 bases from J, with 12 bases between. Germline V gene sequence: CDR1 LGHNT, CDR2 FRNRAP.